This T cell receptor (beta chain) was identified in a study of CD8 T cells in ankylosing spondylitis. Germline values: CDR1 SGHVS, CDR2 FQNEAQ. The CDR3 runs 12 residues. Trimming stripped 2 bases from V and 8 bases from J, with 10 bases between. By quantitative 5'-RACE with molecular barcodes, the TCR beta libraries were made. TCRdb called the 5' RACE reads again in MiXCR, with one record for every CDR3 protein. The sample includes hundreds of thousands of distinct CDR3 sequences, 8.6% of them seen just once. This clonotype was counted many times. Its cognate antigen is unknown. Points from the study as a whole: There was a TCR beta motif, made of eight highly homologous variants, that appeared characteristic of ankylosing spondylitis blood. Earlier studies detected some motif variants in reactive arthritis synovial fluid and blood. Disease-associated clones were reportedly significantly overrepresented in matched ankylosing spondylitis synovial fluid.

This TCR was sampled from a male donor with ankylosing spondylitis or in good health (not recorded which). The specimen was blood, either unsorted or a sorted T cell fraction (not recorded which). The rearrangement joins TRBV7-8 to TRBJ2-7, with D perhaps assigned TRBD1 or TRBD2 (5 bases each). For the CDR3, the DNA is TGTGCCAGCAGCTTATCCGTGGGACAGCAGTACTTC. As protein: CASSLSVGQQYF.